This TCR beta chain was recorded in a study of PD-1 blockade in mismatch repair-deficient tumors. The CDR3 is 12 residues long. Deletions cut 1 base from V and 2 bases from J, with 0 bases between. Germline V gene sequence: CDR1 SGHAT, CDR2 FQNNGV. The protocol was immunoSEQ multiplex PCR, while the TCRdb copy is restricted to in-frame clones and leaves out a portion. Seen here are 45,000 to 55,000 clones, approximately 84% observed once, and the top ten hold 6.5% to 9%. Study findings and constraints: Tumor-resident clones, often undetectable pretreatment in blood, expanded then contracted after pembrolizumab.

PCR or immunohistochemistry showed mismatch repair deficiency in every enrolled patient. TCRs were sequenced from a few patients responding to pembrolizumab. Points on this clone: Its specificity is unknown.

This chain joins TRBV11-2 and TRBJ1-5; no definite D call. The receptor was derived from an adult with mismatch repair-deficient cancer. Sequences were derived from peripheral blood, sampled roughly 21 weeks after starting pembrolizumab. The chain's CDR3 is CASSLGNQPQHF. Written as DNA, the CDR3 is TGTGCCAGCAGCTTAGGCAATCAGCCCCAGCATTTT.